This T cell receptor beta chain was profiled in a study of shared clonotypes between healthy human individuals. General study results and limits: Shared across several donors were 5% to 6% of the naive CD4 clonotypes.

This clone was seen more than once but under ten times. What it binds is not known. The deep-level immunoSEQ assay was used. TCRdb's table, derived via immunoSEQ multiplex PCR, lists solely in-frame clones and lacks some. The sample contains around 1.9 million clones, 85% to 95% of which appear only once. Naive CD8 cells lacked CD45RO and underwent positive selection for CCR7, leaving out terminally differentiated effector memory CD45RA+ cells. The study drew its donors from healthy HIV-negative adults without recent acute infections or vaccinations. Per germline, CDR1 SEHNR and CDR2 FQNEAQ (reference sequence). There are 11 residues in the CDR3. V dropped 3 bases and J dropped 11 bases, with 10 bases sitting between them.

What was sequenced was naive CD8+ T cells from PBMCs. This sequence joins TRBV7-9 and TRBJ1-1; D uncertain. The receptor was derived from a man aged 18-30 years in good health. Some clones in this sample may be carry-over from other donors' samples. CDR3 in DNA: TGTGCCAGCAGCTTCGTAGGAGATGCTTTCTTT. The encoded protein is CASSFVGDAFF.